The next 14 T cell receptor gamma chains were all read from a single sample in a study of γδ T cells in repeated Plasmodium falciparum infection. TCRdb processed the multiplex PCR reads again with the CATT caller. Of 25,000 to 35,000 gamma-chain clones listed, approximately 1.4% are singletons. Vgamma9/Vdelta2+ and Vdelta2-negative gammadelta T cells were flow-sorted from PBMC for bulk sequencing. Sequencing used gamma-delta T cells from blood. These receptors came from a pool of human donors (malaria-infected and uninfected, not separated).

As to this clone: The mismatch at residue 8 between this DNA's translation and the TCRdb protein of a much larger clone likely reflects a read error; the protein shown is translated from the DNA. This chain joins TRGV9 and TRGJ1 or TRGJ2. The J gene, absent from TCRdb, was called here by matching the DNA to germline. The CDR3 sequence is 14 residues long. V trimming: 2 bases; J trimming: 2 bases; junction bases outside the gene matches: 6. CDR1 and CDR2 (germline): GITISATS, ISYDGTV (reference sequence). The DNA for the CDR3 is TGTGCCTTGTGGGAGGGAGCCCATTATTATAAGAAACTCTTT. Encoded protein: CALWEGAHYYKKLF.

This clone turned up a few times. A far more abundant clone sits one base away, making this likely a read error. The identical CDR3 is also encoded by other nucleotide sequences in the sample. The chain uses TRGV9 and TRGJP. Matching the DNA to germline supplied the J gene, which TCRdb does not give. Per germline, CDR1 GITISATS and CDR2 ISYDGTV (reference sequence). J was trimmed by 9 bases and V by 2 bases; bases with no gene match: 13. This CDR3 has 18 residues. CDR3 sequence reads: CALWEAQTPRLGKKIKVF. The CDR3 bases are TGTGCCTTGTGGGAGGCCCAGACACCCCGGTTGGGCAAAAAAATCAAGGTATTT.

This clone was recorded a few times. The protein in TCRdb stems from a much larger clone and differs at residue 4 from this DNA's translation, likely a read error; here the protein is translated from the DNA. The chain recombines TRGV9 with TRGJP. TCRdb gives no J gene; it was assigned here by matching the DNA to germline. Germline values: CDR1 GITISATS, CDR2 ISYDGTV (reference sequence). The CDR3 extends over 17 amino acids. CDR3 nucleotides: TGTGCCTTGGGGGAGGTGGTATCCGAGTTGGGCAAAAAAATCAAGGTATTT. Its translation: CALGEVVSELGKKIKVF.

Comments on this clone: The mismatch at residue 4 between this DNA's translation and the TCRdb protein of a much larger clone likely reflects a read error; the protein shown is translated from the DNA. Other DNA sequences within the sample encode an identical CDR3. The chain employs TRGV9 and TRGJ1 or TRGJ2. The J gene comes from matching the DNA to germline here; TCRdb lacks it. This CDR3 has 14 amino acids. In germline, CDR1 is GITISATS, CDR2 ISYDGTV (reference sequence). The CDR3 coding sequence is TGTGCCTTGAGGGAGGTGCAAAGGGGTTATAAGAAACTCTTT. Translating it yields CALREVQRGYKKLF.

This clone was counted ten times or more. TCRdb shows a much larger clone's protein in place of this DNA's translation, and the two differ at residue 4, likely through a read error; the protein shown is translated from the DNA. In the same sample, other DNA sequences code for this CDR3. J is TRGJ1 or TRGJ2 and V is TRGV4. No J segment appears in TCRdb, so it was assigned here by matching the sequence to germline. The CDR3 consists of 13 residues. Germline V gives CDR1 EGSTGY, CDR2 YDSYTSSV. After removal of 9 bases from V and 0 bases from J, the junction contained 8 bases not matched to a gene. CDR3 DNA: TGTGCCACCCGGGTTACGAATTATTATAAGAAACTCTTT. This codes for CATRVTNYYKKLF.

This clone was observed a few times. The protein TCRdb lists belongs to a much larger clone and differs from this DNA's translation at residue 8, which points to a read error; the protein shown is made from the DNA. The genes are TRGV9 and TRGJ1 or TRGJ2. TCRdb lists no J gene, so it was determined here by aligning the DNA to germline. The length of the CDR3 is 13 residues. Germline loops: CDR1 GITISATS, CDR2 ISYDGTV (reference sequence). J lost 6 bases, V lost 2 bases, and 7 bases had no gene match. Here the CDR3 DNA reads TGTGCCTTGTGGGAGGCGGCACTTTATAAGAAACTCTTT. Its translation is CALWEAALYKKLF.

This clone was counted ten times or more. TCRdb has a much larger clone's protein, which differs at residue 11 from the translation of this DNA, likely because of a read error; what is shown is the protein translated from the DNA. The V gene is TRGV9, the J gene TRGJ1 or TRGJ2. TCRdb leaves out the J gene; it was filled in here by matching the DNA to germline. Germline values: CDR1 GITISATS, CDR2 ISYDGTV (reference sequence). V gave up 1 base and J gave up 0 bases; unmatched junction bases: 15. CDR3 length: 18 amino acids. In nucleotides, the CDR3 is TGTGCCTTGTGGGAGGTATCCCAAGGGCTACCGAATTATTATAAGAAACTCTTT. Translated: CALWEVSQGLPNYYKKLF.

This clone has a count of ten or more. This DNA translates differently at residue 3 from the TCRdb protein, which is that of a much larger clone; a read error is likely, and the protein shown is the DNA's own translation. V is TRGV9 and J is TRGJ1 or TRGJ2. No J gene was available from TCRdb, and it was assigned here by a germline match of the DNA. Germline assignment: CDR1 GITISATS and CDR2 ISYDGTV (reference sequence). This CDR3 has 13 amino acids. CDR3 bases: TGTGCCTCGTGGGAGGTGCGGTTTCATAAGAAACTCTTT. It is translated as CASWEVRFHKKLF.

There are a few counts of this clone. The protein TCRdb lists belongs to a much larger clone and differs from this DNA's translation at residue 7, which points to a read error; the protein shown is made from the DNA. The CDR3 is CALWEVVRAEGLGKKIKVF. In DNA, the CDR3 is TGTGCCTTGTGGGAGGTGGTAAGAGCCGAAGGGTTGGGCAAAAAAATCAAGGTATTT. The J gene is TRGJP, the V gene TRGV9. In the absence of a J gene in TCRdb, the DNA was matched to germline to assign it here. CDR1 GITISATS and CDR2 ISYDGTV come from the germline V gene (reference sequence). CDR3 length equals 19 residues. The V and J ends lost 0 bases and 9 bases, in that order; junction bases with no gene match: 14.

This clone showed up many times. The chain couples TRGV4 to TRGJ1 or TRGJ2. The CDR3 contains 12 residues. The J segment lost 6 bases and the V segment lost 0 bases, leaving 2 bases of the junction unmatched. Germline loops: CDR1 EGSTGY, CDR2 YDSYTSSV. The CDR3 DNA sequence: TGTGCCACCTGGGATGGGACTTATAAGAAACTCTTT. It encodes CATWDGTYKKLF.

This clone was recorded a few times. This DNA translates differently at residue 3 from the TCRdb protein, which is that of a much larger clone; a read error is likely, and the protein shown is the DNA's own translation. The CDR3 coding sequence is TGTGCCATCTGGGACAGACAGAATTATTATAAGAAACTCTTT. This sequence encodes CAIWDRQNYYKKLF. The chain links TRGV3 to TRGJ1 or TRGJ2. TCRdb gives no J gene; it was assigned here by matching the DNA to germline. Per germline, CDR1 VTNTFY and CDR2 YDVSTARD (reference sequence). The CDR3 has 14 residues.

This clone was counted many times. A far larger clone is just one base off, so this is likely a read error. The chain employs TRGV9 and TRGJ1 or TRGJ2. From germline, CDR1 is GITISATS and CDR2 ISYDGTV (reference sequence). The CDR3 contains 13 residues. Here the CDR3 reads CALWEVQGIKKLF. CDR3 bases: TGTGCTTTGTGGGAGGTGCAGGGTATTAAGAAACTCTTT.

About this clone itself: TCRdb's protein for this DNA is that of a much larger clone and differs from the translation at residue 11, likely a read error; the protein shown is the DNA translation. CDR3 in DNA: TGTGCCACCTGGGCCAAACCCAATTATTATAGGAAACTCTTT. As protein: CATWAKPNYYRKLF. This chain uses TRGV4 with TRGJ1 or TRGJ2. The J gene was missing in TCRdb and was found by matching the end of the DNA to germline. The CDR3 has 14 residues. Germline loops: CDR1 EGSTGY, CDR2 YDSYTSSV.

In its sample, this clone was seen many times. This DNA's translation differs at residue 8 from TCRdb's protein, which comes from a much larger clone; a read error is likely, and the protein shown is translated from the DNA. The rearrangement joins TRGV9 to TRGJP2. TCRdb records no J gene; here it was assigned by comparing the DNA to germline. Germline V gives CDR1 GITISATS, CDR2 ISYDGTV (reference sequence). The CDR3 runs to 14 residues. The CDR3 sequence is CALYPGSCDWIKTF. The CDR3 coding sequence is TGTGCCTTGTATCCCGGTAGTTGTGATTGGATCAAGACGTTT.